This TCR beta chain was documented in a study of lymphopenia after photon versus proton radiotherapy. Study-wide results and limits: Larger post-nadir TCR diversity loss correlated inversely with survival in deceased patients. Better survival with proton therapy was suggested as possible, not demonstrated. After lymphocyte nadir, photon-treated repertoires showed oligoclonal expansion, especially CD8+ Temra. Under photons, naive T cells and diversity fell while effector/memory populations rose.

The method was immunoSEQ multiplex PCR; TCRdb's version includes in-frame clones alone and lacks a portion of them. Of around 22,000 clones in the sample, over 65% are singletons; the top ten hold about 23%. A remark on this clone: The antigen is undetermined.

Sequenced here: peripheral blood, sampled from a patient treated with photon-based radiotherapy. The receptor comes from a man in his forties or fifties with gastric cancer.

For the CDR3, the DNA is TGTGCCAGTAGTATAGAACGCCAGGCTGCGTACTTC. Encoded protein: CASSIERQAAYF. The chain links TRBV19 to TRBJ2-5; no reliable D call. Trimming left V 0 bases short and J 13 bases short, with 12 bases between. The CDR3 runs to 12 residues. Germline CDR1 LNHDA, CDR2 SQIVND (reference sequence).